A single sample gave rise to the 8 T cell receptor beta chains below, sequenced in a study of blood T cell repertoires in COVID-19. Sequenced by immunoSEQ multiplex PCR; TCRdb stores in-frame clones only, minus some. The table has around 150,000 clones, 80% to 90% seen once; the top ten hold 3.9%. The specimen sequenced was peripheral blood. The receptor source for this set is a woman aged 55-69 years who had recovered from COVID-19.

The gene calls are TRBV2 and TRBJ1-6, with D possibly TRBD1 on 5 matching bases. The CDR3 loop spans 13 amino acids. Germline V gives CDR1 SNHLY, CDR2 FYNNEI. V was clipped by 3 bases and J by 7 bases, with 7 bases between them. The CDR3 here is CASSDRGNSPLHF. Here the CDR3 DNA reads TGTGCCAGCAGTGATAGGGGAAATTCACCCCTCCACTTT.

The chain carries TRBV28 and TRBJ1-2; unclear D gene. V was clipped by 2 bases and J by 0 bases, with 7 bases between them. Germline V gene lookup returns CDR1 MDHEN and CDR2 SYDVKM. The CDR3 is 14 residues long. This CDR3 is CASSLPAANYGYTF. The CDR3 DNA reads TGTGCCAGCAGTTTACCCGCAGCTAACTATGGCTACACCTTC.

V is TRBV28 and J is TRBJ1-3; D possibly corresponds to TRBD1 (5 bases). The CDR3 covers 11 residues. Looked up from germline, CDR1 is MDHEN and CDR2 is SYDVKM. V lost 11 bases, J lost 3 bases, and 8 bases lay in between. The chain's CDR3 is CASGGGNTIYF. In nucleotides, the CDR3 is TGTGCCTCGGGGGGTGGAAACACCATATATTTT.

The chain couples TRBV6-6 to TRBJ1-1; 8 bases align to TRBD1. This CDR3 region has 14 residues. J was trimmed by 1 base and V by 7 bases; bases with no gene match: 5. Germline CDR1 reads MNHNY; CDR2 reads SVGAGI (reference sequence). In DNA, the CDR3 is TGTGCCAGCAAATATGGGACAGGGAACACTGAAGCTTTCTTT. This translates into CASKYGTGNTEAFF.

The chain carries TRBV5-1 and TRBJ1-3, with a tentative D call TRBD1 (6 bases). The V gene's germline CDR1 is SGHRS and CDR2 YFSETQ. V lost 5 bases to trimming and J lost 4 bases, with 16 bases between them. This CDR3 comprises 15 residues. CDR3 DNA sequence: TGCGCCAGCAGTCCTCTGGCAGGGGCAGGAAACACCATATATTTT. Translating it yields CASSPLAGAGNTIYF.

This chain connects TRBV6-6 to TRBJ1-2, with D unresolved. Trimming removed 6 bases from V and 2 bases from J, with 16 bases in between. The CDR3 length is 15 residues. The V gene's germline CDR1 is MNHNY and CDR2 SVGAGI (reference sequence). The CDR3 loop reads CASSTAGRINYGYTF. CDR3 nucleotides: TGTGCCAGCAGCACCGCCGGTCGTATCAACTATGGCTACACCTTC.

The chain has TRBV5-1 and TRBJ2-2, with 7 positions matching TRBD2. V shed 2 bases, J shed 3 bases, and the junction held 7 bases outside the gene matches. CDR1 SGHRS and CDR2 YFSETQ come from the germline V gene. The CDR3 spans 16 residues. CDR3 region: CASSLNSRGDTGELFF. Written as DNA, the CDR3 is TGCGCCAGCAGCTTAAATTCCCGGGGGGACACCGGGGAGCTGTTTTTT.

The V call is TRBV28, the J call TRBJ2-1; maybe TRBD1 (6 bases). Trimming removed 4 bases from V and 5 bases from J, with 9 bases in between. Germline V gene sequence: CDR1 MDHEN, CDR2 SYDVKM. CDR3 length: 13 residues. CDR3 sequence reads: CASSWGPNNEQFF. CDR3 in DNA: TGTGCCAGCAGTTGGGGGCCTAACAATGAGCAGTTCTTC.